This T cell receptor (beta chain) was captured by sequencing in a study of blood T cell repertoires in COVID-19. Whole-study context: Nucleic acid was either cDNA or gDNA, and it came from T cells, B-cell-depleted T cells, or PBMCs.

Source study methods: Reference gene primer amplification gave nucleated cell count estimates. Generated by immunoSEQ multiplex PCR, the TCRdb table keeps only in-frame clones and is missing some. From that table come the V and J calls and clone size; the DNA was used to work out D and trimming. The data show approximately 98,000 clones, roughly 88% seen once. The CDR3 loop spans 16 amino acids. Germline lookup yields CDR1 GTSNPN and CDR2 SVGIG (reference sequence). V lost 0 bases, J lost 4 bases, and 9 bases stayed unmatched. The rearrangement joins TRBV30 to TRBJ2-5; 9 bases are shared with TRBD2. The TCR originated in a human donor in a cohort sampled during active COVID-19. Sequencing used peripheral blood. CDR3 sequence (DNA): TGTGCCTGGAGTGTACTGGCTAGCGGGAATCGAGAGACCCAGTACTTC. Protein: CAWSVLASGNRETQYF.